The 15 T cell receptor beta chains below come from one sample, sequenced in a study of blood T cell repertoires in COVID-19. Sequencing used immunoSEQ multiplex PCR; TCRdb keeps in-frame clones, though not all of them. This sample has fewer than 250,000 clones, with about 80% found just once. Sequenced: PBMCs or T cells enriched from blood (not recorded which). These receptors were taken from a woman between 40 and 55 years old who had been exposed to COVID-19.

This chain connects TRBV5-6 to TRBJ1-6, with 9 positions matching TRBD1. Germline V gene sequence: CDR1 SGHDT, CDR2 YYEEEE. CDR3 length equals 14 residues. J lost 8 bases, V lost 5 bases, and 5 bases had no gene match. CDR3 bases: TGTGCCAGCAGTCGGGACAGGGCAGATTCACCCCTCCACTTT. Translation gives CASSRDRADSPLHF.

This chain links TRBV4-3 with TRBJ2-1; 11 bases line up with TRBD2. CDR1 and CDR2 (germline): LGHNA, YSLEER. V was clipped by 0 bases and J by 4 bases; unmatched bases: 2. This CDR3 has 16 amino acids. The CDR3 loop is CASSQESSGGYNEQFF. In DNA form, the CDR3 reads TGCGCCAGCAGCCAAGAGTCTAGCGGGGGGTACAATGAGCAGTTCTTC.

The chain recombines TRBV18 with TRBJ1-3, with 7 bases lining up with TRBD1. There are 17 residues in the CDR3. Germline V gene data show CDR1 as KGHSH and CDR2 as LQKENI. The junction had 7 bases not matched to a gene; V was cut back by 0 bases and J by 2 bases. CDR3: CASSPPVGRGPGNTIYF. The CDR3 DNA is TGTGCCAGCTCACCACCGGTCGGGAGGGGGCCTGGAAACACCATATATTTT. The variable domain in full, completed from reference TRBV18 and TRBJ1-3, reads NAGVMQNPRHLVRRRGQEARLRCSPMKGHSHVYWYRQLPEEGLKFMVYLQKENIIDESGMPKERFSAEFPKEGPSILRIQQVVRGDSAAYFCASSPPVGRGPGNTIYFGEGSWLTVV.

A note on this clone: One end of the junction does not line up with germline, which may come from a read error. The V call is TRBV6-5, the J call TRBJ2-1; TRBD2 aligns across 13 bases. Germline V gene lookup returns CDR1 MNHEY and CDR2 SVGAGI. The CDR3 extends over 14 amino acids. CDR3 residues: CASSSRTSGGLPLF. The CDR3 region has the DNA TGTGCCAGCAGTTCGCGGACTAGCGGGGGCCTCCCACTCTTC.

This clone has a single count. This chain connects TRBV7-6 to TRBJ1-2, with D possibly TRBD1 on 6 matching bases. Germline-derived CDR1 and CDR2 are SGHVS and FNYEAQ. The V and J ends lost 4 bases and 9 bases respectively, with 18 bases between them. The CDR3 runs to 14 residues. CDR3 sequence reads: CASSSSDRNGRYTF. DNA for the CDR3: TGTGCCAGCAGCTCTTCGGACAGAAACGGGCGCTACACCTTC.

The chain recombines TRBV7-9 with TRBJ2-7; D may be TRBD1 (6 bases). CDR1 SEHNR and CDR2 FQNEAQ come from the germline V gene (reference sequence). This CDR3 is 15 amino acids long. V lost 6 bases and J lost 7, with 22 bases in between. The CDR3 region has the DNA TGTGCCAGCAGTTATAACAGGGTGACCGTGGAAGAGCAGTACTTC. Translated, it gives CASSYNRVTVEEQYF. The entire variable domain, with the rest obtained from reference TRBV7-9 and TRBJ2-7, is as follows: DTGVSQNPRHKITKRGQNVTFRCDPISEHNRLYWYRQTLGQGPEFLTYFQNEAQLEKSRLLSDRFSAERPKGSFSTLEIQRTEQGDSAMYLCASSYNRVTVEEQYFGPGTRLTVT.

The gene calls are TRBV6-5 and TRBJ2-7; 9 positions match TRBD2. Germline lookup yields CDR1 MNHEY and CDR2 SVGAGI. The ends lost 4 bases at V and 4 bases at J; junction bases unmatched: 11. CDR3 length: 16 amino acids. DNA for the CDR3: TGTGCCAGCAGTTCCCCCCTAGCGGGGAGGACGTACGAGCAGTACTTC. It is translated as CASSSPLAGRTYEQYF.

This clone was seen once. The chain has TRBV30 and TRBJ2-1, with no clear D. V shed 0 bases and J shed 9 bases, with 15 bases lying between them. Germline V gives CDR1 GTSNPN, CDR2 SVGIG (reference sequence). The CDR3 sequence is 14 residues long. The CDR3 is CAWSVMTSSAEQFF. The CDR3 DNA reads TGTGCCTGGAGTGTAATGACATCGTCTGCTGAGCAGTTCTTC.

CDR3 DNA: TGTGCCAGCAGCCCTACCTCGGCGGGGGGGCAGAGTGAGCAGTTCTTC. Protein: CASSPTSAGGQSEQFF. The chain links TRBV11-3 to TRBJ2-1; the match to TRBD2 covers 9 bases. CDR1 is SGHNT and CDR2 is YENEEA in the germline V gene. V shed 5 bases, J shed 9 bases, and the junction held 14 bases outside the gene matches. This CDR3 has 16 residues.

V and J are TRBV19 and TRBJ1-6, with 8 nucleotides matching TRBD1. Trimming removed 3 bases from V and 9 bases from J; junction bases left unmatched: 7. The CDR3 contains 15 residues. Germline V gene data show CDR1 as LNHDA and CDR2 as SQIVND (reference sequence). Here the CDR3 reads CASSIPDRDRSPLHF. Written as DNA, the CDR3 is TGTGCCAGTAGTATCCCGGACAGGGACCGTTCACCCCTCCACTTT.

This chain links TRBV6-5 with TRBJ1-6; 8 bases are a match to TRBD1. The length of the CDR3 is 16 residues. Germline lookup yields CDR1 MNHEY and CDR2 SVGAGI. V was pared by 2 bases and J by 6 bases, with 6 bases of the junction left unmatched. CDR3 loop: CASSYGGTGLNSPLHF. CDR3 nucleotide sequence: TGTGCCAGCAGTTACGGTGGGACAGGACTTAATTCACCCCTCCACTTT.

This chain connects TRBV29-1 to TRBJ1-4; tentative D call: TRBD1 (5 bases). This CDR3 comprises 12 residues. Germline V CDR1 and CDR2: SQVTM, ANQGSEA. V was cut by 4 bases and J by 5 bases, with 8 bases left in between. CDR3 sequence (DNA): TGCAGCGTTGGACAGCCGAATGAAAAACTGTTTTTT. Amino acids: CSVGQPNEKLFF.

This rearrangement joins TRBV28 to TRBJ2-1; D gene ambiguous. Between the trimmed V and J ends, which lost 6 bases and 8 bases, there was a span of 11 bases. CDR1 is MDHEN, CDR2 SYDVKM, per germline. The CDR3 totals 12 residues. Here the CDR3 DNA reads TGTGCCAGCAGCATAGTCCCCCATGAGCAGTTCTTC. Protein: CASSIVPHEQFF.

V gene TRBV5-1 combines with J gene TRBJ1-3; 7 bases match TRBD1. CDR3 length: 18 residues. Unmatched junction bases numbered 13, after V lost 4 bases and J lost 0 bases. CDR1 SGHRS and CDR2 YFSETQ come from the germline V gene. CDR3 region: CASSMAGTATPSGNTIYF. The CDR3 coding sequence is TGCGCCAGCAGCATGGCTGGGACAGCCACCCCCTCTGGAAACACCATATATTTT.

The V call is TRBV5-1, the J call TRBJ2-2; possible D gene TRBD2, 6 bases. The length of the CDR3 is 15 residues. V was pared by 7 bases and J by 0 bases, with 13 bases between. The germline CDR1 and CDR2 sequences are SGHRS and YFSETQ. This CDR3 is CASAIAGTNTGELFF. The CDR3 bases are TGCGCCAGCGCGATTGCGGGGACGAACACCGGGGAGCTGTTTTTT.